The present TCR beta chain was sequenced within a study of blood T cell repertoires in COVID-19 (dated by TCRdb to 2018 to 2021). A note on the overall study: Samples from collaborators originated in the United States, Italy and Spain and spanned both the acute and convalescent phases of COVID-19. The material from the prospective study consisted of cDNA or gDNA derived from T cells, B-cell-depleted T cells, or PBMCs. The dataset comprised deeply sampled blood TCRbeta repertoires from subjects exposed to, actively infected with, or recovered from COVID-19. The repertoires were released in a freely available public database intended as a resource for research on the immune response to SARS-CoV-2. The samples were drawn from two sources: the first 160 participants of the ongoing ImmuneRACE study, and 1,000 to 1,500 subjects contributed by 6 global collaborators. The sample metadata nearly always contained a de-identified subject ID, COVID-19 status, age in years and sex. Where HLA class I and class II types were available, the types were taken from metadata supplied by the sample provider, not from assay-based typing. Points the paper makes about the study in general: The amount of clinical and demographic metadata varied by source and participant and was provided uncurated.

As for this clone: Its antigen is not yet known. Nothing much larger sits one base from this clone, and base qualities are not available.

The CDR3 sequence holds 15 residues, the cysteine and phenylalanine included. Of the read, only the CDR3 DNA is kept; its 45 bases are in frame from base 1. The germline V end is reduced by 7 bases and the J end by 0 bases; junction bases left unmatched: 2. Taken from the germline V gene, the CDR1 and CDR2 loops are KGHDR and SFDVKD. Collaborating institutions collected whole blood in K2EDTA tubes following their own protocols. For TCRbeta analysis, collaborators shipped samples in one of three forms: frozen whole blood, isolated PBMCs, or DNA extracted from either of those sample types. TCRbeta CDR3 regions were amplified from genomic DNA by means of the immunoSEQ Assay, a bias-controlled multiplex PCR. In the authors' own workflow: The number of nucleated cells in each sample was estimated from the amplification of reference gene primers within the assay. Sequence reads were collapsed and filtered to measure the absolute abundance of every unique TCRbeta CDR3 rearrangement. For each sample, productive Simpson clonality was calculated as the square root of Simpson's diversity index across productive rearrangements. TCRdb provides this immuneACCESS table in a form limited to in-frame rearrangements. Some clones are lacking; in checked studies, under half of them reflect an unresolved V gene, and why the rest are absent is not known. That table supplies the V and J calls and clone size; D and trimming were determined from the DNA. The sample yields about 130,000 clones; 65% to 90% were counted once. Approximately 6.6% of the sample comes from the top ten.

The origin of this receptor is a man older than 75 with active or convalescent COVID-19. Sample: peripheral blood. In this chain, TRBV24-1 is recombined with TRBJ1-5; TRBD1 lines up with 10 middle nucleotides. The sequenced DNA is TGTGCCACCAGAGGGACAGGGGATAGCAATCAGCCCCAGCATTTT. This encodes CATRGTGDSNQPQHF.